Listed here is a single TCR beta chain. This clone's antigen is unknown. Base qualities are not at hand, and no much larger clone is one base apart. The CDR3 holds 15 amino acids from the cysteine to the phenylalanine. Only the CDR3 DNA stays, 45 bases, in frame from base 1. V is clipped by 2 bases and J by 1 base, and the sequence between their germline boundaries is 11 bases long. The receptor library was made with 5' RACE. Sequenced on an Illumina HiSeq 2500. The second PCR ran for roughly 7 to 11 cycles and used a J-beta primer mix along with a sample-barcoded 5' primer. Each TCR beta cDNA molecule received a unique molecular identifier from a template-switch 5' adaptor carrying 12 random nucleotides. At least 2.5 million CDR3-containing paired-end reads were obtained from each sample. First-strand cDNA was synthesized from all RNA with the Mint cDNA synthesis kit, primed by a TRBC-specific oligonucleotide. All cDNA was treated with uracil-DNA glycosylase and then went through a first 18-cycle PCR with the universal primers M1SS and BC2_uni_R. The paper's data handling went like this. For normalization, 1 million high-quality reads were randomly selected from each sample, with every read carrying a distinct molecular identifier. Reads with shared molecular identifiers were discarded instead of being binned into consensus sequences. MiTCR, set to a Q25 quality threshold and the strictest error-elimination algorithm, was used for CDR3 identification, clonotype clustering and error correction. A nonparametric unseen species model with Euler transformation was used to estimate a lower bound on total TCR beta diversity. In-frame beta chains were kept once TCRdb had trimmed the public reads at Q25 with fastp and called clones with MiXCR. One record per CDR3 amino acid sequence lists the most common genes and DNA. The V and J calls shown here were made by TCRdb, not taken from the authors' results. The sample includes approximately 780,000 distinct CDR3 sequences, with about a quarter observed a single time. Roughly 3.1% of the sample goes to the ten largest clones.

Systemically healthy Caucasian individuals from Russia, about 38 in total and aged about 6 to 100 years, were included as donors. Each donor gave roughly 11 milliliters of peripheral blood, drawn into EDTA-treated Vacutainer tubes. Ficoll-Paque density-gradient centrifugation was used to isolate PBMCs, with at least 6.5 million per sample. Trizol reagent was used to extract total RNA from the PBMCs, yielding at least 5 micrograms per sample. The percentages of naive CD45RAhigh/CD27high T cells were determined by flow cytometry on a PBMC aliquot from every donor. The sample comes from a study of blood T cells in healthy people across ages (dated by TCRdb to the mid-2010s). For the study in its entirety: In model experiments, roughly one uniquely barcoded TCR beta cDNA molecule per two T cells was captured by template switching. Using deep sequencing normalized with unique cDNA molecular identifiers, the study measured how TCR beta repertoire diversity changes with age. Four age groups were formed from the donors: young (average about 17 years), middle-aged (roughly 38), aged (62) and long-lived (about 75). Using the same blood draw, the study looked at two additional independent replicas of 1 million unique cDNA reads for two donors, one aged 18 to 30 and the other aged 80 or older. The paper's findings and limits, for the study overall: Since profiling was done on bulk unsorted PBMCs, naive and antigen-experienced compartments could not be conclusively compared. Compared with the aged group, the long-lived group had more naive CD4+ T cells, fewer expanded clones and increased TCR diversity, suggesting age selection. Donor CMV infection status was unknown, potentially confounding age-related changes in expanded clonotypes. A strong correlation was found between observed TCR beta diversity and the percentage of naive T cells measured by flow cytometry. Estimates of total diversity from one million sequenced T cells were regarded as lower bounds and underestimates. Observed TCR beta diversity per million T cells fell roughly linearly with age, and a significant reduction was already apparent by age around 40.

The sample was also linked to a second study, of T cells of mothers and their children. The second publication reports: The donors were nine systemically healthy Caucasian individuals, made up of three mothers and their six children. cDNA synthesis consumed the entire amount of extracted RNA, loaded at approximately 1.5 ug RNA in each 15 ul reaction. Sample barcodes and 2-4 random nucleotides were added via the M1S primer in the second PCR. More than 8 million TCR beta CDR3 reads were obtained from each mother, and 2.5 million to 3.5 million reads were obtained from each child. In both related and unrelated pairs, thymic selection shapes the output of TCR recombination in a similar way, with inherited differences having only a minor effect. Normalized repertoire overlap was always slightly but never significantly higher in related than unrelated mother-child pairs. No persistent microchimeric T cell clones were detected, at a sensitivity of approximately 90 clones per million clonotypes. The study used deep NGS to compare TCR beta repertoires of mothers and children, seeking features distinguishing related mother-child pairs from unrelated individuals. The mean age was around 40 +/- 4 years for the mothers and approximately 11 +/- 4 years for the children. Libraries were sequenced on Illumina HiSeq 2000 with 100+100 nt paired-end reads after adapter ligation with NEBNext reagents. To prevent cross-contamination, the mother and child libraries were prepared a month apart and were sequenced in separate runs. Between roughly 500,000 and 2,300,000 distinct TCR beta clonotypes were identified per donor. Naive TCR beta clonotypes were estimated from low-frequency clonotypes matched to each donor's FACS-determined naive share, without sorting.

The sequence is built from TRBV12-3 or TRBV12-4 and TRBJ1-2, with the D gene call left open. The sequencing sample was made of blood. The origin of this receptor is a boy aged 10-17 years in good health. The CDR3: CASSLRQRGNYGYTF. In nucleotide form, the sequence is TGTGCCAGCAGTTTAAGGCAGCGGGGTAACTATGGCTACACCTTC.